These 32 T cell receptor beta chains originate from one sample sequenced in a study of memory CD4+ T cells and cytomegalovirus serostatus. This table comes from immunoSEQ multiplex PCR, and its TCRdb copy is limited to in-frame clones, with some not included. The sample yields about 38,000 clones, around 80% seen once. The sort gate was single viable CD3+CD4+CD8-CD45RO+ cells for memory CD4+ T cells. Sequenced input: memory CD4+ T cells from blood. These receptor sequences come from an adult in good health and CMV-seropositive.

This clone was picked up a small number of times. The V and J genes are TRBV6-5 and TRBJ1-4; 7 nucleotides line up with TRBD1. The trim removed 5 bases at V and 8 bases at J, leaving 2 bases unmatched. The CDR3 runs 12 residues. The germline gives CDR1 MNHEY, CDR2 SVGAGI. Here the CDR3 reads CASSRGQEKLFF. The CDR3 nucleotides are TGTGCCAGCAGTCGGGGACAGGAAAAACTGTTTTTT.

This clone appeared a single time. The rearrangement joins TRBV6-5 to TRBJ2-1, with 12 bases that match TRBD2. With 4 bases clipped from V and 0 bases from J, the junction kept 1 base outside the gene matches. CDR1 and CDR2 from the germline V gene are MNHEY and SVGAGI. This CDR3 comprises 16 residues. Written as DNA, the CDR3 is TGTGCCAGCAGTTTGACTAGCGGGAGCTCCTACAATGAGCAGTTCTTC. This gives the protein CASSLTSGSSYNEQFF.

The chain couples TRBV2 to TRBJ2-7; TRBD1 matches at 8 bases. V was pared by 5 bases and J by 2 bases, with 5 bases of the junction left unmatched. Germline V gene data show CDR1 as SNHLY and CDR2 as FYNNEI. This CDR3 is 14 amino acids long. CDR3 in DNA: TGTGCCAGCAGTTCGACAGGGGTCCCCTACGAGCAGTACTTC. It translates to CASSSTGVPYEQYF. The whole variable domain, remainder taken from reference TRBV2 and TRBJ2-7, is EPEVTQTPSHQVTQMGQEVILRCVPISNHLYFYWYRQILGQKVEFLVSFYNNEISEKSEIFDDQFSVERPDGSNFTLKIRSTKLEDSAMYFCASSSTGVPYEQYFGPGTRLTVT.

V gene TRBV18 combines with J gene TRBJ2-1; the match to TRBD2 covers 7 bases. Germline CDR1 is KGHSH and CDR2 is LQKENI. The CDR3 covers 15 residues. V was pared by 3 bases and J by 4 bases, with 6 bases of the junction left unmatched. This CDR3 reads CASSPPGGAYNEQFF. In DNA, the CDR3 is TGTGCCAGCTCACCGCCGGGGGGTGCTTACAATGAGCAGTTCTTC.

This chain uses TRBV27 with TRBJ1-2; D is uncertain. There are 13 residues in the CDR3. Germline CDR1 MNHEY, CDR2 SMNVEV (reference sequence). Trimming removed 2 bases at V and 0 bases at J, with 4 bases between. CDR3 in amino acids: CASSLQANYGYTF. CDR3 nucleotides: TGTGCCAGCAGTTTACAGGCTAACTATGGCTACACCTTC.

In DNA form, the CDR3 reads TGCGCCAGCAGCCAAGATAACTATCTGGAGCAGTTCTTC. This sequence encodes CASSQDNYLEQFF. The V gene is TRBV4-3, the J gene TRBJ2-1; unclear D gene. Germline V gives CDR1 LGHNA, CDR2 YSLEER. V lost 0 bases and J lost 10, with 10 bases in between. The CDR3 is made up of 13 amino acids.

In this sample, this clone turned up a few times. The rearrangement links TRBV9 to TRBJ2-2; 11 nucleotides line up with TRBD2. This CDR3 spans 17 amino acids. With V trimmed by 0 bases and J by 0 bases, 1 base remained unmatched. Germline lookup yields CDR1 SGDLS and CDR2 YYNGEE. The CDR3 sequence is CASSVGSGGANTGELFF. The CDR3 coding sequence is TGTGCCAGCAGCGTAGGTAGCGGGGGGGCGAACACCGGGGAGCTGTTTTTT.

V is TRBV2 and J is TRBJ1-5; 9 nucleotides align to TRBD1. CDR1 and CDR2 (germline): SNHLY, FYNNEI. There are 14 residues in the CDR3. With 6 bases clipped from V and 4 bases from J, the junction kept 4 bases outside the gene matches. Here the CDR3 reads CASSRDRANQPQHF. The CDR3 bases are TGTGCCAGCAGCCGGGACAGGGCGAATCAGCCCCAGCATTTT.

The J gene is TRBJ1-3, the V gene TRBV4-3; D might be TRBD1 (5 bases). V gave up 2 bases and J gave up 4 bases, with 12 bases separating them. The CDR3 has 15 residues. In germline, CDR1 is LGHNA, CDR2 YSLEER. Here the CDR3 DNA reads TGCGCCAGCAGCCAACTCCTCGGGACGGGAAACACCATATATTTT. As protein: CASSQLLGTGNTIYF.

CDR3 residues: CASSLYGTSTDTQYF. The CDR3 DNA is TGTGCCAGCAGTTTATACGGCACCAGCACAGATACGCAGTATTTT. V and J are TRBV27 and TRBJ2-3; D gene ambiguous. Germline CDR1 reads MNHEY; CDR2 reads SMNVEV (reference sequence). Trimming pared 1 base from V and 0 bases from J, leaving 8 bases between. This CDR3 spans 15 amino acids.

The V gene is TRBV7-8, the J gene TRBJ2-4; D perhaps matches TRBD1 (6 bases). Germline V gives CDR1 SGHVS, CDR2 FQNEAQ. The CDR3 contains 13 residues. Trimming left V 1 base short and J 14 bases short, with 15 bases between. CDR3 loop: CASSLVQDSLKYF. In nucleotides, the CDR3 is TGTGCCAGCAGCTTAGTTCAGGACAGCTTGAAGTACTTC.

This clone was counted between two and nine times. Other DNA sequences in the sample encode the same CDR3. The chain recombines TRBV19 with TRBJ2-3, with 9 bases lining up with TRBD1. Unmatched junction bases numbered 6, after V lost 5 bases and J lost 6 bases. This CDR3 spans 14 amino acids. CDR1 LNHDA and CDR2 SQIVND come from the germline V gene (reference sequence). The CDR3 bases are TGTGCCAGTAGTGTCGGGACAGGGACTGATACGCAGTATTTT. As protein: CASSVGTGTDTQYF.

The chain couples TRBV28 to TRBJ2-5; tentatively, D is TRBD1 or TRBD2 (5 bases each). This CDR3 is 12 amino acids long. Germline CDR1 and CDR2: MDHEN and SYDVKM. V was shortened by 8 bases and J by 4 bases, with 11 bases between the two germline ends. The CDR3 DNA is TGTGCCAGCGGGGTGGGACCAGAGACCCAGTACTTC. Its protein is CASGVGPETQYF.

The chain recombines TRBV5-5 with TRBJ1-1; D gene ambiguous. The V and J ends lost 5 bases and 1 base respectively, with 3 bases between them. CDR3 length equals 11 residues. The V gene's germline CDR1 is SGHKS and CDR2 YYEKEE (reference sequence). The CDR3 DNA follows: TGTGCCAGCAGGGAGAACACTGAAGCTTTCTTT. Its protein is CASRENTEAFF. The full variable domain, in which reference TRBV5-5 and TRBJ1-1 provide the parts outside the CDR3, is DAGVTQSPTHLIKTRGQQVTLRCSPISGHKSVSWYQQVLGQGPQFIFQYYEKEERGRGNFPDRFSARQFPNYSSELNVNALLLGDSALYLCASRENTEAFFGQGTRLTVV.

The CDR3 region is CASSLRDRGNYGYTF. As DNA, the CDR3 is TGTGCCAGCAGCTTGAGGGACAGGGGAAACTATGGCTACACCTTC. The rearrangement joins TRBV5-4 to TRBJ1-2; 10 nucleotides match TRBD1. The CDR3 is 15 residues long. Unmatched junction bases numbered 2, after V lost 1 base and J lost 2 bases. Germline V gene data show CDR1 as SGHNT and CDR2 as YYREEE (reference sequence). Variable domain in full (rest from reference TRBV5-4 and TRBJ1-2): ETGVTQSPTHLIKTRGQQVTLRCSSQSGHNTVSWYQQALGQGPQFIFQYYREEENGRGNFPPRFSGLQFPNYSSELNVNALELDDSALYLCASSLRDRGNYGYTFGSGTRLTVV.

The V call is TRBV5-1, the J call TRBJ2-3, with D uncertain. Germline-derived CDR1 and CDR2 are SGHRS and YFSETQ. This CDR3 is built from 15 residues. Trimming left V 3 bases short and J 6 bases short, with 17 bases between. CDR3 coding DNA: TGCGCCAGCAGCTCACGGCGTGACAACGCCGATACGCAGTATTTT. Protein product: CASSSRRDNADTQYF.

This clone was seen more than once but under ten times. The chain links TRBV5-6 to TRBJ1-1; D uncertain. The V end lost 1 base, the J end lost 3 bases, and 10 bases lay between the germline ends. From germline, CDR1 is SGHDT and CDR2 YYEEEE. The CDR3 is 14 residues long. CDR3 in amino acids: CASSLYHQDTEAFF. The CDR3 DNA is TGTGCCAGCAGCTTGTACCACCAAGACACTGAAGCTTTCTTT.

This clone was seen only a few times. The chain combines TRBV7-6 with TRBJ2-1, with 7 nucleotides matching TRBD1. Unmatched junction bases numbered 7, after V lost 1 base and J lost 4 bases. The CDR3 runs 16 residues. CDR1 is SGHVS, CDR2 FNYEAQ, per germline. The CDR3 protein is CASSLVMGQTYNEQFF. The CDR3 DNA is TGTGCCAGCAGCTTAGTTATGGGACAGACTTACAATGAGCAGTTCTTC.

The chain's CDR3 is CASSPGPPDTQYF. For the CDR3, the DNA is TGCGCCAGCAGCCCGGGACCCCCCGATACGCAGTATTTT. The chain is built from TRBV5-1 and TRBJ2-3, with D perhaps TRBD1 or TRBD2 (5 bases each). The CDR3 runs to 13 residues. Trimming left V 4 bases short and J 6 bases short, with 12 bases between. From germline, CDR1 is SGHRS and CDR2 YFSETQ.

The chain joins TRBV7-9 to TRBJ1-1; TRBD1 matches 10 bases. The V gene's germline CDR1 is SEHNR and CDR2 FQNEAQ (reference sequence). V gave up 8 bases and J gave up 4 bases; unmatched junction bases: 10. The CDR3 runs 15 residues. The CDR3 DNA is TGTGCCAGCGGCCGGACAGGGGGTTGGAGCACTGAAGCTTTCTTT. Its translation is CASGRTGGWSTEAFF. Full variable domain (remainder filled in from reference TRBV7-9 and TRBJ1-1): DTGVSQNPRHKITKRGQNVTFRCDPISEHNRLYWYRQTLGQGPEFLTYFQNEAQLEKSRLLSDRFSAERPKGSFSTLEIQRTEQGDSAMYLCASGRTGGWSTEAFFGQGTRLTVV.

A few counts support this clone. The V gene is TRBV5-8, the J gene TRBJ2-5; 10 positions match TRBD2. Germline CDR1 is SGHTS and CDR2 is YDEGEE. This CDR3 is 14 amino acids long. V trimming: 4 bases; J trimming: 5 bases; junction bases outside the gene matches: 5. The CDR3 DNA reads TGTGCCAGCAGCCTGGGGACTAGCGAGGAGACCCAGTACTTC. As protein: CASSLGTSEETQYF.

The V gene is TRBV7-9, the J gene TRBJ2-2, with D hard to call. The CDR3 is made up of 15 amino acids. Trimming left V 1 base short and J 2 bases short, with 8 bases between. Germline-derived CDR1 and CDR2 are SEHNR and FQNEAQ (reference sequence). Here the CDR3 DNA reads TGTGCCAGCAGCTTAGTCCCTAGAAACACCGGGGAGCTGTTTTTT. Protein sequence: CASSLVPRNTGELFF.

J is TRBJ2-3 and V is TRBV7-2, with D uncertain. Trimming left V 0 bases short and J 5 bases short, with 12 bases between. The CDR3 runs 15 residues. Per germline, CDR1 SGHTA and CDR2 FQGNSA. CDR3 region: CASSLAGSPEDTQYF. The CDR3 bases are TGTGCCAGCAGCTTAGCGGGGTCACCGGAAGATACGCAGTATTTT.

CDR3 nucleotides: TGTGCCAGCAGCTTGAGGACGGGAGTTCATACGCAGTATTTT. Its translation: CASSLRTGVHTQYF. This chain uses TRBV5-8 with TRBJ2-3; D possibly corresponds to TRBD2 (6 bases). The CDR3 spans 14 residues. Germline V gene sequence: CDR1 SGHTS, CDR2 YDEGEE. V was clipped by 1 base and J by 7 bases, with 13 bases between them.

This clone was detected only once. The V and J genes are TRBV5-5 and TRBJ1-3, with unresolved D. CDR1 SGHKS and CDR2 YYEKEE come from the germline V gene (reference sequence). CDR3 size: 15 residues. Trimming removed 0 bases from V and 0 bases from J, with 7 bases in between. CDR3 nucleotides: TGTGCCAGCAGCTTGGGGGGTAACTCTGGAAACACCATATATTTT. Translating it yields CASSLGGNSGNTIYF.

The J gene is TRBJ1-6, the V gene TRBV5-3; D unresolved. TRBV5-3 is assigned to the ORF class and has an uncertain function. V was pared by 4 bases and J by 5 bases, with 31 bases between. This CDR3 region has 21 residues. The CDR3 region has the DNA TGTGCCAGAAGCCCACTAGATGGATTAGGGAGTCGGAATCCCGATAATTCACCCCTCCACTTT. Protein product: CARSPLDGLGSRNPDNSPLHF.

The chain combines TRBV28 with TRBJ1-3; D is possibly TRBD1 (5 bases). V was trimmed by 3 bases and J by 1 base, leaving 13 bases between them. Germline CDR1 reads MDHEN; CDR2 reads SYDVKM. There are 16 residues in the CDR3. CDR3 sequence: CASSFVGVESGNTIYF. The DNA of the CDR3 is TGTGCCAGCAGTTTCGTAGGGGTCGAATCTGGAAACACCATATATTTT.

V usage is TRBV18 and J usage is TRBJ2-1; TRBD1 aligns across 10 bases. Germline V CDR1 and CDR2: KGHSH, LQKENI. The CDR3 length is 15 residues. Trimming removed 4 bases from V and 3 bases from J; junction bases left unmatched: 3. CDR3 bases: TGTGCCAGCTCACGACAGGGGGCGAACTACAATGAGCAGTTCTTC. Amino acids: CASSRQGANYNEQFF.

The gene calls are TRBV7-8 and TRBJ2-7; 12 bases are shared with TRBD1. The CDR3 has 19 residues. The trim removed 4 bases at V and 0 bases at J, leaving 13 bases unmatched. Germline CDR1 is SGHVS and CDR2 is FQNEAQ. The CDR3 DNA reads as TGTGCCAGCAGCTCCCTCCGGGACAGGGGGCGCCGGAGCTCCTACGAGCAGTACTTC. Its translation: CASSSLRDRGRRSSYEQYF.

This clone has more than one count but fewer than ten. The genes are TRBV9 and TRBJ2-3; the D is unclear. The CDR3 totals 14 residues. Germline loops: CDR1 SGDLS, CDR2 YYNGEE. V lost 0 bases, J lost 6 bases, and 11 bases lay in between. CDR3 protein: CASSVGGTGDTQYF. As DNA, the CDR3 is TGTGCCAGCAGCGTAGGCGGCACGGGCGATACGCAGTATTTT. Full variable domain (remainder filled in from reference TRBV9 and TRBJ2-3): DSGVTQTPKHLITATGQRVTLRCSPRSGDLSVYWYQQSLDQGLQFLIQYYNGEERAKGNILERFSAQQFPDLHSELNLSSLELGDSALYFCASSVGGTGDTQYFGPGTRLTVL.

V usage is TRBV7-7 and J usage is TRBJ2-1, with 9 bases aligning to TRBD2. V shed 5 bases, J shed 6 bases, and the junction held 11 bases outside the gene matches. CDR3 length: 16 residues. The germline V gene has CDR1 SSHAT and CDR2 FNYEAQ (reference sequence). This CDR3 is CASSPAGLALGNEQFF. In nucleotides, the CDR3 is TGTGCCAGCAGCCCAGCGGGACTAGCTCTTGGCAATGAGCAGTTCTTC. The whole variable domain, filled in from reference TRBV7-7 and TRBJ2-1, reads GAGVSQSPRYKVTKRGQDVTLRCDPISSHATLYWYQQALGQGPEFLTYFNYEAQPDKSGLPSDRFSAERPEGSISTLTIQRTEQRDSAMYRCASSPAGLALGNEQFFGPGTRLTVL.

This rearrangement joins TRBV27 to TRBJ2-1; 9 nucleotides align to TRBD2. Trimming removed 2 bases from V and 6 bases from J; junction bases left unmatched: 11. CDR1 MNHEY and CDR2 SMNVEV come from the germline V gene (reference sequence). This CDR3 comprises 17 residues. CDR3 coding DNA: TGTGCCAGCAGTTTAGGGGGAGCTAGCGGGACCCTCAATGAGCAGTTCTTC. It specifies CASSLGGASGTLNEQFF.